Listed below are T cell receptor beta chains from one sample, sequenced in a study of shared clonotypes between healthy human individuals. This table comes from immunoSEQ multiplex PCR, and its TCRdb copy is limited to in-frame clones, with some not included. The sample lists 1.5 million to 2.5 million clones; about 95% were seen once. Sequencing used naive CD8+ T cells sorted from blood. The source of these receptors is a man younger than 35 in good health. Both conserved end residues are part of each CDR3.

CDR3 length: 14; V gene: TRBV28; J gene: TRBJ2-7; CDR3 protein: CASSFTGGAYEQYF
CDR3 length: 13; V gene: TRBV7-6; J gene: TRBJ1-1; CDR3 protein: CASSLAGNTEAFF
CDR3 length: 16; V gene: TRBV4-3; J gene: TRBJ1-1; CDR3 protein: CASSRLTDDGNTEAFF
CDR3 length: 14; V gene: TRBV28; J gene: TRBJ2-5; CDR3 protein: CASHRTGSQETQYF
CDR3 length: 15; V gene: TRBV4-1; J gene: TRBJ2-7; CDR3 protein: CASSQMRSGGYEQYF
CDR3 length: 18; V gene: TRBV2; J gene: TRBJ2-1; CDR3 protein: CASSASEEAGERFHEQFF
CDR3 length: 15; V gene: TRBV9; J gene: TRBJ2-7; CDR3 protein: CASSERDLWVYEQYF
CDR3 length: 16; V gene: TRBV7-9; J gene: TRBJ1-2; CDR3 protein: CASSAGASVMGYGYTF
CDR3 length: 13; V gene: TRBV6-6; J gene: TRBJ2-2; CDR3 protein: CASSYSIPPRVFF
CDR3 length: 13; V gene: TRBV27; J gene: TRBJ2-1; CDR3 protein: CASSLMRANEQFF
CDR3 length: 14; V gene: TRBV6-6; J gene: TRBJ2-1; CDR3 protein: CASTGVQVINEQFF
CDR3 length: 12; V gene: TRBV6-1; J gene: TRBJ1-1; CDR3 protein: CALEIANTEAFF
CDR3 length: 15; V gene: TRBV4-1; J gene: TRBJ2-3; CDR3 protein: CASSLAGGVTDTQYF
CDR3 length: 15; V gene: TRBV28; J gene: TRBJ2-5; CDR3 protein: CASTSDRGVQETQYF
CDR3 length: 15; V gene: TRBV2; J gene: TRBJ2-7; CDR3 protein: CASRTPGGGNYEQYF
CDR3 length: 16; V gene: TRBV4-2; J gene: TRBJ2-5; CDR3 protein: CASSQEAGTSQETQYF
CDR3 length: 16; V gene: TRBV28; J gene: TRBJ2-3; CDR3 protein: CASRPGGGPGTDTQYF
CDR3 length: 11; V gene: TRBV6-5; J gene: TRBJ2-3; CDR3 protein: CASSSGDTQYF
CDR3 length: 17; V gene: TRBV7-9; J gene: TRBJ2-3; CDR3 protein: CASSFPDEGGFTDTQYF
CDR3 length: 17; V gene: TRBV10-3; J gene: TRBJ2-2; CDR3 protein: CAISEFYDGGNTGELFF
CDR3 length: 13; V gene: TRBV7-3; J gene: TRBJ1-1; CDR3 protein: CASSLSPDTEAFF
CDR3 length: 14; V gene: TRBV27; J gene: TRBJ1-2; CDR3 protein: CASSSGGLNYGYTF
CDR3 length: 12; V gene: TRBV30; J gene: TRBJ2-3; CDR3 protein: CACGGILDTQYF
CDR3 length: 15; V gene: TRBV7-9; J gene: TRBJ2-5; CDR3 protein: CASSSGAGVLETQYF
CDR3 length: 17; V gene: TRBV5-6; J gene: TRBJ2-6; CDR3 protein: CASSLGQASSGANVLTF
CDR3 length: 15; V gene: TRBV29-1; J gene: TRBJ1-4; CDR3 protein: CSVGMTGGPNEKLFF
CDR3 length: 14; V gene: TRBV7-6; J gene: TRBJ2-7; CDR3 protein: CASSLTGKSYEQYF
CDR3 length: 15; V gene: TRBV4-1; J gene: TRBJ1-5; CDR3 protein: CASSLLPDSNQPQHF
CDR3 length: 12; V gene: TRBV7-2; J gene: TRBJ2-2; CDR3 protein: CASSWGTGELFF
CDR3 length: 13; V gene: TRBV6-1; J gene: TRBJ1-2; CDR3 protein: CASRKGTGSGYTF
CDR3 length: 14; V gene: TRBV12-5; J gene: TRBJ1-2; CDR3 protein: CASGLVTGGGGYTF
CDR3 length: 13; V gene: TRBV7-9; J gene: TRBJ1-2; CDR3 protein: CASSLALAGGYTF
CDR3 length: 15; V gene: TRBV9; J gene: TRBJ2-3; CDR3 protein: CASSVDPSAGDTQYF
CDR3 length: 15; V gene: TRBV11-2; J gene: TRBJ1-2; CDR3 protein: CASSLVVTDNYGYTF
CDR3 length: 13; V gene: TRBV7-9; J gene: TRBJ2-7; CDR3 protein: CASSSPGGYEQYF
CDR3 length: 15; V gene: TRBV9; J gene: TRBJ2-7; CDR3 protein: CASSAGTSGTYEQYF
CDR3 length: 14; V gene: TRBV2; J gene: TRBJ1-6; CDR3 protein: CASSAAPYNSPLHF
CDR3 length: 13; V gene: TRBV5-1; J gene: TRBJ1-1; CDR3 protein: CASSRRANTEAFF
CDR3 length: 14; V gene: TRBV5-4; J gene: TRBJ1-1; CDR3 protein: CASSLEVLGTEAFF
CDR3 length: 16; V gene: TRBV18; J gene: TRBJ1-1; CDR3 protein: CASSPSGSTSYTEAFF
CDR3 length: 12; V gene: TRBV12-5; J gene: TRBJ2-2; CDR3 protein: CASGPDTGELFF
CDR3 length: 15; V gene: TRBV7-2; J gene: TRBJ1-1; CDR3 protein: CASSSRVGTGSEAFF
CDR3 length: 16; V gene: TRBV28; J gene: TRBJ2-5; CDR3 protein: CASSHLAGAPGETQYF
CDR3 length: 14; V gene: TRBV6-1; J gene: TRBJ1-2; CDR3 protein: CASSENPTNYGYTF
CDR3 length: 13; V gene: TRBV14; J gene: TRBJ1-6; CDR3 protein: CASSLGQGSPLHF
CDR3 length: 18; V gene: TRBV4-3; J gene: TRBJ2-7; CDR3 protein: CASSQGTIKEEGLYEQYF
CDR3 length: 13; V gene: TRBV29-1; J gene: TRBJ1-1; CDR3 protein: CSVAQGKNTEAFF
CDR3 length: 15; V gene: TRBV5-1; J gene: TRBJ2-7; CDR3 protein: CASSMPTTGDHEQYF
CDR3 length: 16; V gene: TRBV13; J gene: TRBJ2-5; CDR3 protein: CASSSNSGRERETQYF
CDR3 length: 14; V gene: TRBV7-2; J gene: TRBJ2-5; CDR3 protein: CASSLVWGSETQYF
CDR3 length: 14; V gene: TRBV7-8; J gene: TRBJ2-7; CDR3 protein: CASSLALAKYEQYF
CDR3 length: 14; V gene: TRBV11-2; J gene: TRBJ2-7; CDR3 protein: CASRIGDLTYEQYF
CDR3 length: 13; V gene: TRBV11-2; J gene: TRBJ2-3; CDR3 protein: CASSLLFTDTQYF
CDR3 length: 16; V gene: TRBV2; J gene: TRBJ2-7; CDR3 protein: CASREAPGLTSYEQYF
CDR3 length: 17; V gene: TRBV2; J gene: TRBJ2-3; CDR3 protein: CASSRDTPIASTDTQYF
CDR3 length: 15; V gene: TRBV27; J gene: TRBJ2-6; CDR3 protein: CASSPGGPGANVLTF
CDR3 length: 13; V gene: TRBV30; J gene: TRBJ1-2; CDR3 protein: CAWIETANYGYTF
CDR3 length: 11; V gene: TRBV29-1; J gene: TRBJ2-7; CDR3 protein: CSVEDTYEQYF
CDR3 length: 13; V gene: TRBV5-4; J gene: TRBJ1-1; CDR3 protein: CASSWTGATEAFF